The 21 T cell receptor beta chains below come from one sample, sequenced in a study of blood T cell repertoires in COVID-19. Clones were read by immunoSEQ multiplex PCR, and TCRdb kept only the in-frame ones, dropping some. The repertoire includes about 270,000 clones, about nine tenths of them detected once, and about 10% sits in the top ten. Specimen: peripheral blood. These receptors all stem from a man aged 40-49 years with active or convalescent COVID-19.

The chain's CDR3 is CASSDQNTEAFF. Here the CDR3 DNA reads TGTGCCAGCAGTGATCAGAACACTGAAGCTTTCTTT. The rearrangement joins TRBV6-1 to TRBJ1-1, with D unresolved. This CDR3 is built from 12 residues. V lost 3 bases to trimming and J lost 1 base, with 3 bases between them. CDR1 is MNHNS, CDR2 SASEGT, per germline.

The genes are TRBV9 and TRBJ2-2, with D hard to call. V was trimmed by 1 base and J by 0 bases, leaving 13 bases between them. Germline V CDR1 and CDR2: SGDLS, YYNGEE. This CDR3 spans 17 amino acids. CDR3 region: CASSVSLNGANTGELFF. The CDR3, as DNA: TGTGCCAGCAGCGTATCCTTAAACGGAGCGAACACCGGGGAGCTGTTTTTT.

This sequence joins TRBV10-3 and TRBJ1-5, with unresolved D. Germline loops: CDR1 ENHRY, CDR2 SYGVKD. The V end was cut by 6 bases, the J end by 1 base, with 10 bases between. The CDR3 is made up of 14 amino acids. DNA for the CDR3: TGTGCCATCAGCCCCGACGGGAGCAATCAGCCCCAGCATTTT. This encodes CAISPDGSNQPQHF.

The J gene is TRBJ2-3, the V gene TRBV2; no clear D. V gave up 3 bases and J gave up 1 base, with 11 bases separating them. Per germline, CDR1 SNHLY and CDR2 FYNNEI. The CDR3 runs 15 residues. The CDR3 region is CASSDVGSGTDTQYF. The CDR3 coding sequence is TGTGCCAGCAGTGATGTGGGCTCTGGCACAGATACGCAGTATTTT.

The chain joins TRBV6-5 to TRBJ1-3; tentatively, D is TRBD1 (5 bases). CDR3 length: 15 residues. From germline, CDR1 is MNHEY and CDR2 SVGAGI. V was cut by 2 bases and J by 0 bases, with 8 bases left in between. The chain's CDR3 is CASSYDSNSGNTIYF. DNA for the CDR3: TGTGCCAGCAGTTACGACAGTAACTCTGGAAACACCATATATTTT.

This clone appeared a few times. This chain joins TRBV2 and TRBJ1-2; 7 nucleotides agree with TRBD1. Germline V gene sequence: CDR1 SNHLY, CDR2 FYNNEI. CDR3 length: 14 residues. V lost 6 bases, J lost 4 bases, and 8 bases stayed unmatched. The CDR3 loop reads CASSHNRQGYGYTF. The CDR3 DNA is TGTGCCAGCAGCCACAATCGACAGGGCTATGGCTACACCTTC.

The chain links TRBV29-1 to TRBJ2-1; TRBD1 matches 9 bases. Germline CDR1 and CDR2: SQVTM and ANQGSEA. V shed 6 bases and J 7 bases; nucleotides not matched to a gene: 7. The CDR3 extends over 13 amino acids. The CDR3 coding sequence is TGCAGCGTCGGGACAGGGCGGAGTAATGAGCAGTTCTTC. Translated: CSVGTGRSNEQFF.

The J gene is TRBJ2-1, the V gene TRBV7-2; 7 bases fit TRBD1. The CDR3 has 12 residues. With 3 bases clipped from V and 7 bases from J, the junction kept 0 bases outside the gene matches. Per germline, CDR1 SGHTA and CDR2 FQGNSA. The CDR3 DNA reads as TGTGCCAGCAGCTTGGACAGGAATGAGCAGTTCTTC. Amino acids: CASSLDRNEQFF. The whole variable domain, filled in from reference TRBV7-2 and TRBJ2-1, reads GAGVSQSPSNKVTEKGKDVELRCDPISGHTALYWYRQSLGQGLEFLIYFQGNSAPDKSGLPSDRFSAERTGGSVSTLTIQRTQQEDSAVYLCASSLDRNEQFFGPGTRLTVL.

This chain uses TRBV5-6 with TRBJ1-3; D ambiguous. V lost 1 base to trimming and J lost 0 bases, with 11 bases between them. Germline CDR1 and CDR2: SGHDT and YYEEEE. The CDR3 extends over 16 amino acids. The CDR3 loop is CASSLWAAFSGNTIYF. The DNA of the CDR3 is TGTGCCAGCAGCTTGTGGGCTGCGTTCTCTGGAAACACCATATATTTT.

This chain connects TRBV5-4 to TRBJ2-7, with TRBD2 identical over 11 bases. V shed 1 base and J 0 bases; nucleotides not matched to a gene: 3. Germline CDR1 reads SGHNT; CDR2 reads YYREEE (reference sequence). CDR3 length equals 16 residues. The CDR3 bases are TGTGCCAGCAGCTTGAGACTAGCGGGGAGCTCCTACGAGCAGTACTTC. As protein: CASSLRLAGSSYEQYF.

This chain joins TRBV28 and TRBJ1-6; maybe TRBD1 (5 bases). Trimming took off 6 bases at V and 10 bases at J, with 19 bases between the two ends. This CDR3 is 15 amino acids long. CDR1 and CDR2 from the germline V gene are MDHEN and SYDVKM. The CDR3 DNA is TGTGCCAGCAGGCTCCCCCGGGCCGGGGGATCACCCCTCCACTTT. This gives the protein CASRLPRAGGSPLHF. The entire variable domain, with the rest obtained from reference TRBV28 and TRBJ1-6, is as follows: DVKVTQSSRYLVKRTGEKVFLECVQDMDHENMFWYRQDPGLGLRLIYFSYDVKMKEKGDIPEGYSVSREKKERFSLILESASTNQTSMYLCASRLPRAGGSPLHFGNGTRLTVT.

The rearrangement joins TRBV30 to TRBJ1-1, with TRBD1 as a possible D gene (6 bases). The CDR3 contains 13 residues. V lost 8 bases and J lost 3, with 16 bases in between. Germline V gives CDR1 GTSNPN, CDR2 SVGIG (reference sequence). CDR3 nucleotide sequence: TGTGCCGGGAACCGACAGGCTTACACTGAAGCTTTCTTT. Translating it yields CAGNRQAYTEAFF.

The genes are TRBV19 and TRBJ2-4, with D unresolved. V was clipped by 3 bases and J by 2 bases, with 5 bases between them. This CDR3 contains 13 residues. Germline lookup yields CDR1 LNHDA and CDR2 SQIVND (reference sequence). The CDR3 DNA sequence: TGTGCCAGTAGTATTTTTACCAAAAACATTCAGTACTTC. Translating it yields CASSIFTKNIQYF.

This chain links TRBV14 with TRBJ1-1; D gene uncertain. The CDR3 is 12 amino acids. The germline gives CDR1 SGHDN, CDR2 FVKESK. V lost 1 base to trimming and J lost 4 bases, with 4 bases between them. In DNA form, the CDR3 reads TGTGCCAGCAGCCAAGTCTCCACTGAAGCTTTCTTT. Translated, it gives CASSQVSTEAFF.

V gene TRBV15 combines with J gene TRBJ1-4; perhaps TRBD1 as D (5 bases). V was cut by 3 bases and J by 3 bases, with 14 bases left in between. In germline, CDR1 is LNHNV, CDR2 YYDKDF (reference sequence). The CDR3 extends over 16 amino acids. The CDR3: CATSRTRDRPNEKLFF. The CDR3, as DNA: TGTGCCACCAGCAGGACCAGGGATCGGCCTAATGAAAAACTGTTTTTT.

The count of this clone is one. The CDR3 loop reads CASSLELGQKRYF. In DNA form, the CDR3 reads TGTGCCAGCAGCTTAGAATTGGGACAGAAAAGGTACTTC. The rearrangement joins TRBV11-2 to TRBJ2-5; 7 bases agree with TRBD1. This CDR3 has 13 residues. Trimming cost V 0 bases and J 13 bases; bases outside gene matches: 8. Germline V gives CDR1 SGHAT, CDR2 FQNNGV.

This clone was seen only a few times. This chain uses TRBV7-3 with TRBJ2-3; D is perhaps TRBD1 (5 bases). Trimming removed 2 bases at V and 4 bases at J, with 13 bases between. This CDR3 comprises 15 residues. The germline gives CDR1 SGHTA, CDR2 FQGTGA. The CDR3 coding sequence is TGTGCCAGCAGCTTACAATCAGGGTCCCCAGATACGCAGTATTTT. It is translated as CASSLQSGSPDTQYF.

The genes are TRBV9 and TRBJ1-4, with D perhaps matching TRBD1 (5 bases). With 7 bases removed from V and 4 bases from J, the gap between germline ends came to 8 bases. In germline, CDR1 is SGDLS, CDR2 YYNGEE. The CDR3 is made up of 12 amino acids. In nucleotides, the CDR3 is TGTGCCAGCGGGGGGATTAATGAAAAACTGTTTTTT. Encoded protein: CASGGINEKLFF.

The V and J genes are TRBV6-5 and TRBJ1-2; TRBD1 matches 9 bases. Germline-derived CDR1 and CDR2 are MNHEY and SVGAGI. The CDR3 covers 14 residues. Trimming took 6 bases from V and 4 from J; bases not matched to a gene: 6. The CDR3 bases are TGTGCCAGCAGAACCACAGGGGGCCTCTATGGCTACACCTTC. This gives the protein CASRTTGGLYGYTF.

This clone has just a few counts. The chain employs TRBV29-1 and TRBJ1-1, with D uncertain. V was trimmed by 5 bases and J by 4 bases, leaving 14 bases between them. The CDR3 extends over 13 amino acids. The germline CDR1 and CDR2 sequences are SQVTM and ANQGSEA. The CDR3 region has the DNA TGCAGCGTTAATACGGGTTCGGGCACTGAAGCTTTCTTT. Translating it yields CSVNTGSGTEAFF.

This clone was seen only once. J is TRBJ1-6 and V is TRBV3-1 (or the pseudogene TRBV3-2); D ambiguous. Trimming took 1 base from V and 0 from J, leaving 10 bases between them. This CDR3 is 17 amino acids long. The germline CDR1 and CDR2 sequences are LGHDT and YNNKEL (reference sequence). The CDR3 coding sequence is TGTGCCAGCAGCCAAGTCGCCGCGAGCTCCTATAATTCACCCCTCCACTTT. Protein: CASSQVAASSYNSPLHF.